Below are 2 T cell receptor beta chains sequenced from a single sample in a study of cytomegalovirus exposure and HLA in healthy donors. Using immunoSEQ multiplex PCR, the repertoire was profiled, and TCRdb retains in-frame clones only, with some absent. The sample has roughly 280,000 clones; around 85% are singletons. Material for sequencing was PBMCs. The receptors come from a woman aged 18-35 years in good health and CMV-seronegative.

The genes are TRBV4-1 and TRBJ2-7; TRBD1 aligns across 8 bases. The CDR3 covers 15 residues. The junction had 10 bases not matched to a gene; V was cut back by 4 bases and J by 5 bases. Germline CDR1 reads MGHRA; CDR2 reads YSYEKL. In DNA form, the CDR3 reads TGCGCCAGCAGCCTCACAGAGACAGGGGCCGACGAGCAGTACTTC. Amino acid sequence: CASSLTETGADEQYF.

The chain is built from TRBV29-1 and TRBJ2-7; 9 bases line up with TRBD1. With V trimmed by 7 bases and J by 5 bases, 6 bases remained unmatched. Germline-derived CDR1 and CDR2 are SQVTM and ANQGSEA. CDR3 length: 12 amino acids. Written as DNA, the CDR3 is TGCAGCGCCGAACAGGGGGCCAACGAGCAGTACTTC. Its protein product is CSAEQGANEQYF.